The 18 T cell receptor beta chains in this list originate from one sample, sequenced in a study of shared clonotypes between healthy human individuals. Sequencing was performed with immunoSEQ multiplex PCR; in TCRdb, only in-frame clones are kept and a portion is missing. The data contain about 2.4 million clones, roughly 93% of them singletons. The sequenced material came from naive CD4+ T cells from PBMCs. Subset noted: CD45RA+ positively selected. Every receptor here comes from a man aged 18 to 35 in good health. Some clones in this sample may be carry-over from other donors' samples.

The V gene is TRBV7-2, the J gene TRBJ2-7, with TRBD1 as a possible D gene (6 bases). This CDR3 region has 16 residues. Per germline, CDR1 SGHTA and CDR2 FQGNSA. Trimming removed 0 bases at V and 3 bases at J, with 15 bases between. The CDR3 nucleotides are TGTGCCAGCAGCTTAGCGGTAGGGCAGGGGTTCTACGAGCAGTACTTC. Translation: CASSLAVGQGFYEQYF.

DNA of the CDR3: TGTGCCAGCAGCTTACTACAACCAACTAATGAAAAACTGTTTTTT. Its translation is CASSLLQPTNEKLFF. This chain joins TRBV7-9 and TRBJ1-4; D gene uncertain. CDR1 is SEHNR and CDR2 is FQNEAQ in the germline V gene (reference sequence). Trimming removed 2 bases at V and 0 bases at J, with 7 bases between. This CDR3 is built from 15 residues.

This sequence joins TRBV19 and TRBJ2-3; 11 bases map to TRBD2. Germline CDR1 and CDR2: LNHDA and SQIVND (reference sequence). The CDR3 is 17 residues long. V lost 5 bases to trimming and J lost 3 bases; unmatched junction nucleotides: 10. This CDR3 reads CASSSASGRIRTDTQYF. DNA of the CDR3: TGTGCCAGTAGTTCGGCTAGCGGGAGGATACGGACAGATACGCAGTATTTT.

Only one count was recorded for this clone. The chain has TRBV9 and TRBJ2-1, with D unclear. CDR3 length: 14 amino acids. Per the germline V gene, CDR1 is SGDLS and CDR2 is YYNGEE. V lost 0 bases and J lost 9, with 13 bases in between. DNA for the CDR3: TGTGCCAGCAGCGTAGTGCCCCACGGCGGTGAGCAGTTCTTC. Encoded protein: CASSVVPHGGEQFF.

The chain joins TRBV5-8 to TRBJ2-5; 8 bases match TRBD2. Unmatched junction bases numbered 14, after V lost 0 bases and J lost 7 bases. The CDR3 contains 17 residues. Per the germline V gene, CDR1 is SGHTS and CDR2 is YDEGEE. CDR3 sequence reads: CASSLAGGAGASPTQYF. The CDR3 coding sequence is TGTGCCAGCAGCTTGGCGGGGGGAGCGGGAGCCTCCCCGACCCAGTACTTC.

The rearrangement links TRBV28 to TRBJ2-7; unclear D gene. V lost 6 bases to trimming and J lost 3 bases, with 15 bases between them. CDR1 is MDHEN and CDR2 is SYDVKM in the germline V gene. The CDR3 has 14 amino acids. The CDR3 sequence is CASSPPIGIYEQYF. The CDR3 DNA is TGTGCCAGCAGCCCCCCCATAGGGATCTACGAGCAGTACTTC.

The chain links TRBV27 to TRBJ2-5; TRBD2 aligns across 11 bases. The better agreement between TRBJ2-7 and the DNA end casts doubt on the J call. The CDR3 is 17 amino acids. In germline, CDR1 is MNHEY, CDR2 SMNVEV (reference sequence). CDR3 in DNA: TGTGCCAGCAGTTTAGGGCTAGCGGGAGGAACCTCCTACGAGCAGTACTTC. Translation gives CASSLGLAGGTSYEQYF.

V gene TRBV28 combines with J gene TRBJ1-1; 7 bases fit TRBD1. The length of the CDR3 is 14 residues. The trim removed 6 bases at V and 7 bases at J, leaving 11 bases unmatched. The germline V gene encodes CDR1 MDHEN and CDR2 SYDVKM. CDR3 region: CASSKSGTVREAFF. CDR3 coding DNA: TGTGCCAGCAGCAAGTCCGGGACAGTACGTGAAGCTTTCTTT.

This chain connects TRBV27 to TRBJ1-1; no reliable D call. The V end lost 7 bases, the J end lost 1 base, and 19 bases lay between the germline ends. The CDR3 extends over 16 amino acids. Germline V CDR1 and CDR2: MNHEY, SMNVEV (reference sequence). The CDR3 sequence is CASTPRSLNGNTEAFF. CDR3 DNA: TGTGCCAGCACCCCCCGCTCACTTAATGGGAACACTGAAGCTTTCTTT.

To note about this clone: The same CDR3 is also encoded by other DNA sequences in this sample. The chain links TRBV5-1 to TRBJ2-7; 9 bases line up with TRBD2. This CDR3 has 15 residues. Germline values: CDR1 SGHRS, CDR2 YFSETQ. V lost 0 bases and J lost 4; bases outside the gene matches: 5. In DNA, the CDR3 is TGCGCCAGCAGCTTGGAGCTAGCGGGGACATACGAGCAGTACTTC. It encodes CASSLELAGTYEQYF.

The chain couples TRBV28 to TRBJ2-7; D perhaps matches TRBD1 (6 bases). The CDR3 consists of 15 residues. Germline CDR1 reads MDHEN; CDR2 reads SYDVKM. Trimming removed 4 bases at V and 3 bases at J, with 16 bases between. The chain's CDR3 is CASSSGVRASYEQYF. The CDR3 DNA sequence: TGTGCCAGCAGTTCAGGGGTGAGGGCTAGCTACGAGCAGTACTTC. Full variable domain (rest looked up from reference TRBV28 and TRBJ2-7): DVKVTQSSRYLVKRTGEKVFLECVQDMDHENMFWYRQDPGLGLRLIYFSYDVKMKEKGDIPEGYSVSREKKERFSLILESASTNQTSMYLCASSSGVRASYEQYFGPGTRLTVT.

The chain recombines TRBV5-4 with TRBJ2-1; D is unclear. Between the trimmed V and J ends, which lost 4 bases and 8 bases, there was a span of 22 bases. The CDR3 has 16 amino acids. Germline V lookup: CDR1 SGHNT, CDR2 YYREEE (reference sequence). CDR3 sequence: CASSPGTSDVVHEQFF. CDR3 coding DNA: TGTGCCAGCAGCCCAGGTACCTCCGACGTGGTCCATGAGCAGTTCTTC. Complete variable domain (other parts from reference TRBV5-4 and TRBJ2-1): ETGVTQSPTHLIKTRGQQVTLRCSSQSGHNTVSWYQQALGQGPQFIFQYYREEENGRGNFPPRFSGLQFPNYSSELNVNALELDDSALYLCASSPGTSDVVHEQFFGPGTRLTVL.

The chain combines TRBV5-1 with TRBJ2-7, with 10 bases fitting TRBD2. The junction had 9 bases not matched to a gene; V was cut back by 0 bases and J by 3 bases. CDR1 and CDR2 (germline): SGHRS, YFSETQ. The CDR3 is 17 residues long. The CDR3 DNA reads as TGCGCCAGCAGCTTGGTGGCTAGCGGGAGTTCGAGCTACGAGCAGTACTTC. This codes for CASSLVASGSSSYEQYF.

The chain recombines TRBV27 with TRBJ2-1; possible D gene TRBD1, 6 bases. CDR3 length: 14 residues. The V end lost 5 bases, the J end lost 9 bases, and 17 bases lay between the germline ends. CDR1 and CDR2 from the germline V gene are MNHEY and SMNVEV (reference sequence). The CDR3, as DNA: TGTGCCAGCAGTCCACAGACCGGGACAACTGAGCAGTTCTTC. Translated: CASSPQTGTTEQFF.

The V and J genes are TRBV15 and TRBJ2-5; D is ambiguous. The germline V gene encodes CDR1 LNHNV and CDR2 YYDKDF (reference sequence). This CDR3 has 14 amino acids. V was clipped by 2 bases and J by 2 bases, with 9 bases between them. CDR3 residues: CATSRIQRQETQYF. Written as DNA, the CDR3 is TGTGCCACCAGCAGAATACAGAGACAAGAGACCCAGTACTTC.

Written as DNA, the CDR3 is TGTGCCAGCAGGCGTACCGGCGGACAGCGCCAAGTCAACGAGCAGTACTTC. Protein product: CASRRTGGQRQVNEQYF. The genes are TRBV7-9 and TRBJ2-7, with D possibly matching TRBD1 (6 bases). The V gene's germline CDR1 is SEHNR and CDR2 FQNEAQ (reference sequence). CDR3 length: 17 residues. The V gene lost 6 bases and the J gene lost 5 bases, with 26 bases spanning the gap. The whole variable domain, filled in from reference TRBV7-9 and TRBJ2-7, reads DTGVSQNPRHKITKRGQNVTFRCDPISEHNRLYWYRQTLGQGPEFLTYFQNEAQLEKSRLLSDRFSAERPKGSFSTLEIQRTEQGDSAMYLCASRRTGGQRQVNEQYFGPGTRLTVT.

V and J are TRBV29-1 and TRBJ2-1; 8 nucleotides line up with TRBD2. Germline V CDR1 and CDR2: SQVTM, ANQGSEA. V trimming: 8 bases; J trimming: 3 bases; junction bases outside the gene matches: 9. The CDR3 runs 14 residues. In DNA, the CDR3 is TGCAGCCTCAAGAGCGGGAGTGTCTACAATGAGCAGTTCTTC. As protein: CSLKSGSVYNEQFF.

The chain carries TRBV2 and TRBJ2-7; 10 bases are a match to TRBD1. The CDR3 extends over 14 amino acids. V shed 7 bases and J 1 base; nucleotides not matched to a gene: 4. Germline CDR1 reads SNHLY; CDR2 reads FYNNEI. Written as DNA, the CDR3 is TGTGCCAGCAATCTGGACAGGGGGTCCTACGAGCAGTACTTC. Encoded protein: CASNLDRGSYEQYF.